This T cell receptor beta chain was sequenced during a study of cytomegalovirus exposure and HLA in healthy donors (dated by TCRdb to about 2017). Background on the whole study: In an earlier analysis of under 750 of the donors, approximately 300 Gb of sequence data and 100 million or so unique TCR beta sequences from 150 million to 200 million T cells were reported. In the later analysis, no new phenotypic data were used to find candidate immune exposures; instead, reliance was placed on TCR beta sequences and their occurrence across donors. A separate validation cohort of approximately 120 different subjects was used in addition to the roughly 640-subject first cohort. About 5 DR-DQ haplotypes were handled as single units for association and clustering, since linkage in the cohort was strong. To decide whether each TCR beta V gene segment behaved as functional or pseudogenic, an earlier analysis of some 540 of the donors relied on high-throughput TCR beta sequencing. A later genetic analysis used genome-wide SNP genotypes for about 55% of the 666 donors, treating that subset as a discovery cohort. Among the roughly 400 genotyped donors, approximately 76% belonged to the genetic ancestry cluster associated with self-reported Caucasian donors. To predict cytomegalovirus infection status, the study combined high-throughput TCR immunosequencing, statistical association of individual TCRs with disease status, and machine learning. An early release that covered several hundred HLA-typed donors contained approximately 300 gigabases of sequencing data and around 85 million unique TCR sequences. The study aimed to test whether signatures of past pathogen exposure could be identified by cataloging public T cell receptors. HLA typing included class I and class II loci at four-digit resolution. Donor age, sex, ethnicity and CMV serostatus were collected together with the repertoire data. All discovery cohort repertoires had been generated using a single sequencing platform. Using immunosequencing, the study profiled T cell repertoires from around 670 subjects and related those repertoires to cytomegalovirus serostatus. Among approximately 370 genotyped donors of the cohort, an average of approximately 240,000 unique TCR beta nucleotide sequences was sequenced per donor, of which 15% to 20% were non-productive. The number of typed donors differed by locus: about 620-640 for A, B, C, DRB1 and DQB1; 500 to 550 for DQA1; approximately 600 for DPA1; and roughly 490 for DPB1. To study patterns of TCR occurrence, a later analysis re-analyzed previously published TCR beta repertoires from 650 to 750 donors and added high-resolution HLA genotyping.

The research as a whole found: Because the 87-base-pair reads could not distinguish some IMGT-functional V segments, including TRBV6-2 and TRBV6-3, those segments were excluded. Several of the top co-occurrence clusters appeared to be linked to parvovirus B19, influenza, CMV and Epstein-Barr virus, according to a later analysis. The authors suggested that the approach could potentially be extended to other disease states and immunological phenotypes. In an earlier analysis of around 500 of the donors, most TCR beta V segments appeared in productive rearrangements about 87% or about 30% of the time, broadly matching IMGT annotations. A further reported finding was that TCR beta sequences accurately predicted the HLA-A and HLA-B alleles for most subjects in the first cohort. At a false discovery rate of 0.05, a later analysis linked 16,000 or so TCR beta sequences to specific HLA alleles. HLA typing was unavailable for some donors at each locus, so association tests used only the typed subset. The study gave a list of around 170 TCR beta chains associated with cytomegalovirus. Linkage disequilibrium might explain the correlated functional status among segregating V segments, but an unknown experimental factor could not be ruled out. The classifier was reported to diagnose cytomegalovirus status with high specificity and sensitivity in both the original cohort and the validation cohort. In vitro tests confirmed that a few of the cytomegalovirus-associated TCR beta chains recognize cytomegalovirus antigens. Fewer than 20 rarely observed V segments, including chromosome 9 orphons, were excluded from the earlier analysis of some 590 of the donors because counts were too low. Most TCR sequences were observed very rarely across donors, whereas some public TCRs were present in many individuals. The cohort was sequenced for TCR beta chains only, and without alpha or paired-chain data the features that could be detected were limited. In a later genetic analysis, fewer N-insertions in productive TCRs were reported among donors in an Asian-associated ancestry cluster than the roughly 700-donor mean. Assigning TCR associations to individual alleles was difficult when HLA alleles, especially DR and DQ, strongly co-occurred. In a later analysis, the rate of TCR association differed among HLA loci, with DRB1 alleles having the most associated TCRs and HLA-C alleles having the fewest. V-gene and J-gene trimming of TCR beta chains was associated with a missense DCLRE1C variant in a later genetic analysis, and the association was replicated in an independent cohort. A later analysis found that most CMV-associated TCR beta chains appeared HLA-restricted, with HLA associations seemingly driven largely by CMV exposure. CMV serostatus was the only immune exposure information available for the cohort. A cluster of highly shared sequence variants was judged likely to be a technical artifact of the sequencing pipeline. In a later analysis, HLA-associated TCR beta chains showed more clonal expansion and lower generation probabilities than non-associated chains that were equally common. Presence/absence analyses assumed roughly uniform sequencing depth across donors, an assumption that may not hold.

The cohort comprised 710 or so healthy bone marrow donors. At the time of sampling, all cohort members were nominally healthy, though unrecorded immune exposures were likely present. The donor was CMV seropositive and belonged to the group of 250 to 300 seropositive cohort members. A peripheral blood sample was provided by each donor, and peripheral blood mononuclear cells were used for TCR beta sequencing. Genomic DNA extraction from the blood cell samples was performed with the Qiagen DNeasy Blood Extraction Kit. Worth noting for this clone: The target of this receptor is not known. Base qualities were left out, and no much larger clone turns up one base away.

Germline trimming: 5 bases from V, 3 bases from J; junction bases outside gene matches: 16. Inclusive of the bounding cysteine and phenylalanine, the CDR3 is 17 residues long. This entry keeps only the CDR3 DNA: 51 bases, framed from base 1. The germline V gene provides CDR1 SGHTA and CDR2 FQGNSA. Library construction relied on the immunoSEQ multiplex PCR assay. For the multiplex PCR, a mixture combining 60 forward primers for TCR Vbeta segments and 13 reverse primers for TCR Jbeta segments was used. The CDR3 region of rearranged TCR beta genes was amplified from genomic DNA with a multiplex PCR assay. Amplified TCR beta libraries were sequenced as 87-base-pair reads on the Illumina HiSeq System. The study's own analysis went as follows. A later analysis counted about 80 million unique TCR beta chains across the 650 to 800 repertoires, and some 12 million of these chains were shared by at least two donors. A nearest-neighbor algorithm error-corrected the raw reads and collapsed the reads into unique sequences, merging closely related sequences to remove PCR and sequencing errors. CDR3 sequences were aligned to IMGT reference sequences to assign V, D and J gene segments. Each retained sequence needed at least a six-nucleotide match to both a V gene segment and a J gene segment. A rearrangement counted as productive if the CDR3 had no stop codons and remained in frame with V and J, and every other rearrangement counted as non-productive. CDR3 was defined according to IMGT convention as the region running from the second conserved V-encoded cysteine to the conserved J-encoded phenylalanine. Sequences without an unambiguous match to a single V gene segment were excluded from the earlier analysis of approximately 560 of the donors. In an earlier analysis of almost 600 of the donors, a V segment was called functional when productive rearrangements were above 56.7%, and segregating when the standard deviation between donors exceeded 5%. A statistical classification framework was built to diagnose cytomegalovirus status from the catalog of TCR beta chain sequences. In a later analysis, TCR nucleotide sequences were compared against IMGT/GENE-DB human TR gene sequences so that V and J genes could be assigned. In a later analysis, CDR3 sequences and most-parsimonious VDJ recombination scenarios were assigned using the TCRdist pipeline. A later analysis defined each TCR beta chain by its CDR3 amino acid sequence plus V-gene family, and excluded reads lacking a unique V-gene family. As a way to deal with suspected cross-contamination and a sequencing artifact, a later analysis dropped more than 500 nucleotide sequences that were highly shared and had low generation probability. In a later analysis, a clonal expansion index was calculated for each public chain from normalized within-repertoire ranks of inferred template counts. Generation probabilities in a later analysis came from a VDJ recombination model fitted to out-of-frame rearrangements, and those results were checked against IGoR. In a later analysis, TCR-TCR, TCR-HLA and TCR-CMV co-occurrence was scored with hypergeometric tests, and a repertoire-size bias correction was applied to TCR pairs. In a later analysis, false discovery rates were estimated by permuting HLA or CMV assignments 20 times. A later analysis grouped co-occurring TCRs with DBSCAN, adding TCRdist sequence similarity when clustering within HLA-allele-positive subsets. Co-occurrence clustering excluded repertoires with fewer than 30,000 or more than 120,000 public chains, plus five with anomalous nucleotide sharing. Not all clones reach the TCRdb copy of this immuneACCESS table, which keeps in-frame sequences only. Checked studies attribute under half of the gap to unresolved V genes and leave the rest unexplained. V and J calls and clone size are as listed in that table; D and trimming were resolved from the DNA. For this sample there are about 130,000 clones; about 84% appear just once. The ten largest clones take up approximately 4% of the sample.

The source material was PBMCs. This clonotype was sampled from a man aged 18-30 years in good health and CMV-seropositive. The V gene is TRBV7-2 and the J gene is TRBJ2-7; the junction holds 7 bases that match TRBD2. CDR3 reads: CASSPQTAGTTYYEQYF. The nucleotides read TGTGCCAGCAGCCCTCAGACGGCCGGGACTACGTACTACGAGCAGTACTTC.